Below are 15 T cell receptor beta chains sequenced from a single sample in a study of blood T cell repertoires in COVID-19. Profiled with immunoSEQ multiplex PCR; TCRdb holds only in-frame clones, not every one. The sample includes tens of thousands of clones, 75% to 85% of them seen just once. The sample consisted of peripheral blood. These receptors were taken from a woman older than 75 with acute or convalescent COVID-19.

The chain combines TRBV10-3 with TRBJ2-1; TRBD2 matches at 8 bases. Germline trimming cut 8 bases from V and 3 bases from J; bases unmatched to any gene: 6. The length of the CDR3 is 14 residues. The germline CDR1 and CDR2 sequences are ENHRY and SYGVKD. The CDR3 nucleotides are TGTGCCATCGAGAGCGGGAGTAGCTACAATGAGCAGTTCTTC. Protein sequence: CAIESGSSYNEQFF.

The chain uses TRBV21-1 and TRBJ2-7; TRBD2 reflects the table's D call only, with no check against the DNA. TRBV21-1 is flagged as a pseudogene. The CDR3 sequence is 14 residues long. In DNA form, the CDR3 reads TGTGCCAGCAGCAAATCGGGGGGCGTCTACGAGCAGTACTTC. Translating gives CASSKSGGVYEQYF.

The chain carries TRBV18 and TRBJ1-6; D is uncertain. The CDR3 runs to 15 residues. V lost 3 bases and J 7 bases, leaving 13 bases between the germline ends. CDR1 is KGHSH and CDR2 is LQKENI in the germline V gene. Written as DNA, the CDR3 is TGTGCCAGCTCACCTAGCCCGGGAGGGAATTCACCCCTCCACTTT. It is translated as CASSPSPGGNSPLHF.

This clone was seen more than once but under ten times. CDR3 nucleotide sequence: TGTGCCAGCAGCTTAACTTCCGGGACAGGTAACTACGAGCAGTACTTC. Its protein product is CASSLTSGTGNYEQYF. The V call is TRBV7-3, the J call TRBJ2-7; 8 bases are a match to TRBD1. Germline assignment: CDR1 SGHTA and CDR2 FQGTGA. The CDR3 loop spans 16 amino acids. V dropped 0 bases and J dropped 3; count of bases not matched to a gene: 7.

The DNA of the CDR3 is TGTGCCAGCAGCTCCGGACAGCCCCGAGCTTTCTTT. Its translation: CASSSGQPRAFF. V usage is TRBV7-9 and J usage is TRBJ1-1; D possibly corresponds to TRBD1 (6 bases). Germline V gives CDR1 SEHNR, CDR2 FQNEAQ (reference sequence). Trimming pared 4 bases from V and 10 bases from J, leaving 13 bases between. The CDR3 contains 12 residues.

This clone was counted only a few times. The rearrangement links TRBV27 to TRBJ1-2; 7 positions match TRBD1. CDR3 length equals 15 residues. CDR1 is MNHEY, CDR2 SMNVEV, per germline (reference sequence). The trim removed 6 bases at V and 2 bases at J, leaving 9 bases unmatched. For the CDR3, the DNA is TGTGCCAGCAGAATCGACAGGGTGGGGAACTATGGCTACACCTTC. It specifies CASRIDRVGNYGYTF.

The rearrangement links TRBV3-1 (or the pseudogene TRBV3-2) to TRBJ2-3; TRBD2 agrees at 7 bases. This CDR3 has 15 amino acids. Germline V CDR1 and CDR2: LGHDT, YNNKEL (reference sequence). The trim removed 6 bases at V and 6 bases at J, leaving 12 bases unmatched. The DNA of the CDR3 is TGTGCCAGCAGTGACGGGAGGACGAGTCGGGATACGCAGTATTTT. Translated: CASSDGRTSRDTQYF.

J is TRBJ2-7 and V is TRBV18; perhaps TRBD2 as D (6 bases). With 3 bases removed from V and 5 bases from J, the gap between germline ends came to 17 bases. Germline-derived CDR1 and CDR2 are KGHSH and LQKENI. This CDR3 comprises 15 residues. As DNA, the CDR3 is TGTGCCAGCTCACCGGGAGGATTGGGGAGACACGAGCAGTACTTC. Protein: CASSPGGLGRHEQYF.

This chain joins TRBV19 and TRBJ2-3; TRBD2 matches 9 bases. CDR3 size: 18 residues. With 3 bases clipped from V and 2 bases from J, the junction kept 12 bases outside the gene matches. In germline, CDR1 is LNHDA, CDR2 SQIVND (reference sequence). The CDR3: CASSIGSSGNGDTDTQYF. The CDR3 DNA reads as TGTGCCAGTAGTATTGGCTCTAGCGGGAATGGTGACACAGATACGCAGTATTTT. Full variable domain (remainder filled in from reference TRBV19 and TRBJ2-3): DGGITQSPKYLFRKEGQNVTLSCEQNLNHDAMYWYRQDPGQGLRLIYYSQIVNDFQKGDIAEGYSVSREKKESFPLTVTSAQKNPTAFYLCASSIGSSGNGDTDTQYFGPGTRLTVL.

The chain uses TRBV19 and TRBJ2-3; 10 bases are shared with TRBD2. The CDR3 has 17 residues. J gave up 5 bases and V 5 bases, and 13 bases lay outside the gene matches. Germline values: CDR1 LNHDA, CDR2 SQIVND (reference sequence). The CDR3 here is CASSGPALAGVLDTQYF. CDR3 in DNA: TGTGCCAGTAGTGGGCCCGCGCTAGCGGGAGTTCTAGATACGCAGTATTTT.

This chain uses TRBV29-1 with TRBJ1-6; 7 bases fit TRBD1. The CDR3 is made up of 14 amino acids. Germline loops: CDR1 SQVTM, CDR2 ANQGSEA. Germline trimming cut 4 bases from V and 6 bases from J; bases unmatched to any gene: 6. As DNA, the CDR3 is TGCAGCGTTGCCGGGACAGCATCTAATTCACCCCTCCACTTT. This sequence encodes CSVAGTASNSPLHF. Full variable domain (remainder filled in from reference TRBV29-1 and TRBJ1-6): SAVISQKPSRDICQRGTSLTIQCQVDSQVTMMFWYRQQPGQSLTLIATANQGSEATYESGFVIDKFPISRPNLTFSTLTVSNMSPEDSSIYLCSVAGTASNSPLHFGNGTRLTVT.

The CDR3 DNA is TGCAGCGTTGGAGTTCACAATGAGCAGTTCTTC. Encoded protein: CSVGVHNEQFF. The rearrangement links TRBV29-1 to TRBJ2-1; D is ambiguous. This CDR3 has 11 residues. V lost 4 bases, J lost 5 bases, and 6 bases lay in between. Germline loops: CDR1 SQVTM, CDR2 ANQGSEA.

This clone has just a few counts. The chain links TRBV5-4 to TRBJ2-7; the D gene is possibly TRBD2 (5 bases). Germline CDR1 reads SGHNT; CDR2 reads YYREEE (reference sequence). CDR3 length: 13 residues. The V end was cut by 4 bases, the J end by 2 bases, with 10 bases between. CDR3 coding DNA: TGTGCCAGCAGCCCGACTACCACCTACGAGCAGTACTTC. Protein product: CASSPTTTYEQYF.

V usage is TRBV7-8 and J usage is TRBJ1-1; tentatively, D is TRBD1 (6 bases). V was clipped by 5 bases and J by 1 base, with 11 bases between them. The CDR3 extends over 14 amino acids. The germline V gene has CDR1 SGHVS and CDR2 FQNEAQ. CDR3 in DNA: TGTGCCAGCAGCCTCCAGGGGTCGAACACTGAAGCTTTCTTT. Protein sequence: CASSLQGSNTEAFF.

This chain uses TRBV2 with TRBJ1-1; D unclear. The V gene's germline CDR1 is SNHLY and CDR2 FYNNEI. The CDR3 extends over 13 amino acids. V was shortened by 1 base and J by 0 bases, with 3 bases between the two germline ends. Written as DNA, the CDR3 is TGTGCCAGCAGTGAAGGGCTGAACACTGAAGCTTTCTTT. Translation gives CASSEGLNTEAFF.